These 3 T cell receptor beta chains were all obtained from the same sample, sequenced in a study of T-cell reconstitution after alpha-beta-depleted transplantation in children. Preparation of the TCRbeta library involved a method that used unique molecular identifiers. From the PCR reads, TCRdb called clonotypes with MiXCR, one entry per CDR3 protein. The repertoire includes 200,000 to 250,000 distinct CDR3 sequences, approximately 10% of them detected once, and roughly 30% sits in the top ten. The material was PBMCs, obtained before TCRalphabeta/CD19-depleted stem cell transplant. The receptors were sampled from a child less than two years old with acute myeloid leukemia, due to receive a stem cell transplant.

This clonotype has a count of ten or more. The chain carries TRBV5-1 and TRBJ2-3, with D unclear. From germline, CDR1 is SGHRS and CDR2 YFSETQ. The CDR3 sequence is 14 residues long. V lost 0 bases to trimming and J lost 5 bases, with 10 bases between them. Written as DNA, the CDR3 is TGCGCCAGCAGCTTGGAGGCTAGAGGAGATACGCAGTATTTT. Amino acid sequence: CASSLEARGDTQYF. Full variable domain (remainder filled in from reference TRBV5-1 and TRBJ2-3): KAGVTQTPRYLIKTRGQQVTLSCSPISGHRSVSWYQQTPGQGLQFLFEYFSETQRNKGNFPGRFSGRQFSNSRSEMNVSTLELGDSALYLCASSLEARGDTQYFGPGTRLTVL.

This clonotype has ten or more counts. This rearrangement joins TRBV20-1 to TRBJ2-7; 9 bases match TRBD2. V was clipped by 6 bases and J by 4 bases; unmatched bases: 10. This CDR3 comprises 14 residues. CDR1 DFQATT and CDR2 SNEGSKA come from the germline V gene (reference sequence). The CDR3 DNA is TGCAGTGCGGAAAATAGCGGGGGCACATACGAGCAGTACTTC. Its translation is CSAENSGGTYEQYF.

This clonotype was seen many times. This sequence joins TRBV9 and TRBJ2-1; D may be TRBD2 (6 bases). Trimming left V 4 bases short and J 9 bases short, with 17 bases between. This CDR3 is built from 14 residues. CDR1 SGDLS and CDR2 YYNGEE come from the germline V gene. CDR3 coding DNA: TGTGCCAGCAGCCCGATGGACTATATGGCTGAGCAGTTCTTC. It yields the protein CASSPMDYMAEQFF.